The 3 T cell receptor beta chains given below trace back to one sample, sequenced in a study of breast tumors, draining lymph nodes, adjacent tissues. One entry per CDR3 protein results from TCRdb running MiXCR on the multiplex PCR reads. This sample has roughly 80,000 distinct CDR3 sequences; roughly a fifth occur once, and the top ten carry around 2.5%. Axillary draining lymph nodes of breast cancer patients supplied the node samples. Sequencing used axillary lymph node tissue. All receptors derive from a female donor with breast cancer. Some clones in this sample may be carry-over from other donors' samples.

This clonotype has a count of ten or more. The rearrangement links TRBV9 to TRBJ2-3; D may be TRBD2 (5 bases). The CDR3 totals 16 residues. Per the germline V gene, CDR1 is SGDLS and CDR2 is YYNGEE. V dropped 2 bases and J dropped 1 base, with 14 bases sitting between them. The DNA of the CDR3 is TGTGCCAGCAGCGTGACCGCGGGCCTGGGCACAGATACGCAGTATTTT. It yields the protein CASSVTAGLGTDTQYF.

Only a few counts were recorded for this clonotype. The V call is TRBV28, the J call TRBJ1-3; a weak D match, TRBD1 (6 bases). With 6 bases removed from V and 6 bases from J, the gap between germline ends came to 12 bases. Looked up from germline, CDR1 is MDHEN and CDR2 is SYDVKM. This CDR3 is 13 amino acids long. The CDR3 nucleotides are TGTGCCAGCAGACAGGGAATCGAAAACACCATATATTTT. It translates to CASRQGIENTIYF.

Turning to this clonotype: It may be a read error: a sequence one base away is much more abundant. The conserved final phenylalanine or tryptophan is absent from the CDR3, which likely points to a read error. The chain couples TRBV5-1 to TRBJ1-3; maybe TRBD1 (5 bases). Trimming took 0 bases from V and 0 from J, leaving 10 bases between them. The CDR3 spans 16 residues. Germline V lookup: CDR1 SGHRS, CDR2 YFSETQ. In DNA form, the CDR3 reads TGCGCCAGCAGCTTGGGGGGCGGCCACTCTGGAAACACCATATATCTT. This gives the protein CASSLGGGHSGNTIYL.